This T cell receptor (beta chain) appears in the sequencing data of a study of cytomegalovirus exposure and HLA in healthy donors. Study details: The early release's HLA-typed donors yielded 70 million to 85 million unique TCRs.

In its sample, this clone was seen a few times. Its target is unknown. Findings and limits, study-wide: In an earlier analysis, about 90% or about 30%: the productive usage of most TCR beta V segments. Roughly even sequencing depth across donors was the assumption behind the presence/absence analyses. An Asian-associated ancestry cluster reportedly showed fewer N-insertions than the roughly 600-donor mean in a later analysis.

60 Vbeta and 13 Jbeta primers were used in PCR. Using immunoSEQ multiplex PCR, the repertoire was profiled, and TCRdb retains in-frame clones only, with some absent. The table shows under 200,000 clones, with around 75% occurring only once. The sequence came from a male donor in good health and CMV-seronegative. The sequencing input was PBMCs.

CDR3 region: CASSEGDPGEKLFF. Written as DNA, the CDR3 is TGTGCCAGTAGTGAGGGTGACCCCGGTGAAAAACTGTTTTTT. The J gene is TRBJ1-4, the V gene TRBV19, with D uncertain. This CDR3 region has 14 residues. V lost 5 bases to trimming and J lost 7 bases, with 14 bases between them. In germline, CDR1 is LNHDA, CDR2 SQIVND (reference sequence).